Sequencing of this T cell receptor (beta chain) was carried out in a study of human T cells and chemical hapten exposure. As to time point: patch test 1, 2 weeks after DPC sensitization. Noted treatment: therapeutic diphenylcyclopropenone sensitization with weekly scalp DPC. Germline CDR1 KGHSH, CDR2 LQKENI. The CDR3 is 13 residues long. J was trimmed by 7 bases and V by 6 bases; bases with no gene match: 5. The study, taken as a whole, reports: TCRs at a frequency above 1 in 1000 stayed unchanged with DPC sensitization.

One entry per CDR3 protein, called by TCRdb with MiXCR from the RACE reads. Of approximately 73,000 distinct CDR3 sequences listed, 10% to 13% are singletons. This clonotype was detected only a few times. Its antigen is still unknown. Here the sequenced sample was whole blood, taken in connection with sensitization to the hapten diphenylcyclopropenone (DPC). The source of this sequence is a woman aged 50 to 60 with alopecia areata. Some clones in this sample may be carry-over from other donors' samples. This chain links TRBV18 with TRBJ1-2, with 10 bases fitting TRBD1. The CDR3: CASSPDRGPGYTF. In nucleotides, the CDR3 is TGTGCCAGCTCGCCCGACAGGGGGCCTGGCTACACCTTC.